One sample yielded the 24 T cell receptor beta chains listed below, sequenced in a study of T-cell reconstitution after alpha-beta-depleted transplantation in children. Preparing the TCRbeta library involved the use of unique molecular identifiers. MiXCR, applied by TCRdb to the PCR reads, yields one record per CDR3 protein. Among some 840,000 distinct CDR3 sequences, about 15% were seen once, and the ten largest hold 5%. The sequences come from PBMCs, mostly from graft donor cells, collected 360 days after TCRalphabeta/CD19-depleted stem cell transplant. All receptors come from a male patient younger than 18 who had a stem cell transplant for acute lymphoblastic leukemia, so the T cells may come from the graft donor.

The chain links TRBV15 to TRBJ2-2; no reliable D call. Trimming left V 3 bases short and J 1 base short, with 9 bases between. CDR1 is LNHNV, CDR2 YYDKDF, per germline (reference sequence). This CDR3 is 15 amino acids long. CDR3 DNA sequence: TGTGCCACCAGCAGTGCAGGTTGGAACACCGGGGAGCTGTTTTTT. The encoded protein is CATSSAGWNTGELFF.

CDR3 nucleotide sequence: TGCGCCAGCAGCCGAGGGGGACTAGGGAACACCGGGGAGCTGTTTTTT. It encodes CASSRGGLGNTGELFF. V is TRBV5-1 and J is TRBJ2-2; 8 nucleotides align to TRBD2. CDR3 length: 16 residues. Trimming at V came to 4 bases and at J to 1 base, leaving 6 bases not matched to a gene. The germline V gene encodes CDR1 SGHRS and CDR2 YFSETQ.

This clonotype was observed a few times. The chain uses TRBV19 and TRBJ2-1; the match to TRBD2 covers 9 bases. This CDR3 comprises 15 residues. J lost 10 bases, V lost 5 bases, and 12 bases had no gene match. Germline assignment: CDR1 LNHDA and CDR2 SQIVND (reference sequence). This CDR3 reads CASSLAGEKSDEQFF. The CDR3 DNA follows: TGTGCCAGTAGTTTAGCGGGAGAGAAGTCGGACGAGCAGTTCTTC.

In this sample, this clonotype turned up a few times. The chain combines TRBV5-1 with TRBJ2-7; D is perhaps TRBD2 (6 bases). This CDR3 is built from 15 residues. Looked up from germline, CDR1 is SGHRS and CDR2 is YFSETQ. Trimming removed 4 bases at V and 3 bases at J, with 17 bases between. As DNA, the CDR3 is TGCGCCAGCAGCCACGGGACTTCCCCTTACTACGAGCAGTACTTC. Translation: CASSHGTSPYYEQYF.

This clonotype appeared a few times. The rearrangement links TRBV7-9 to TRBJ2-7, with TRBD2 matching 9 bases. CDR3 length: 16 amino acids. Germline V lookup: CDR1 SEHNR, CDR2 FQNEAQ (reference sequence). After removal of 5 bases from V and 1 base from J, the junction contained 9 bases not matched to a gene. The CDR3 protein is CASSPKMREGSYEQYF. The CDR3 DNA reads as TGTGCCAGCAGCCCCAAGATGCGGGAGGGGTCCTACGAGCAGTACTTC.

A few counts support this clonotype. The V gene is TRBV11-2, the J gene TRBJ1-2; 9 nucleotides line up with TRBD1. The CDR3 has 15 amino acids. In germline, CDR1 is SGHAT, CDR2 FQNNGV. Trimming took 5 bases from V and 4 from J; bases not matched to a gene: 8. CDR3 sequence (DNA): TGTGCCAGCAGCCCAGGGGGACAGGGTTTCTATGGCTACACCTTC. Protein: CASSPGGQGFYGYTF.

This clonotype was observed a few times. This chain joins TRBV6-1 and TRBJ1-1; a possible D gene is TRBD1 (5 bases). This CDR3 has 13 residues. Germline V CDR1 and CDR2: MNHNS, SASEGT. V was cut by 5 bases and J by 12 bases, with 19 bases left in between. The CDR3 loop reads CASSIGAGGSSFF. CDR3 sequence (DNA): TGTGCCAGCAGTATAGGGGCGGGGGGGAGTTCTTTCTTT.

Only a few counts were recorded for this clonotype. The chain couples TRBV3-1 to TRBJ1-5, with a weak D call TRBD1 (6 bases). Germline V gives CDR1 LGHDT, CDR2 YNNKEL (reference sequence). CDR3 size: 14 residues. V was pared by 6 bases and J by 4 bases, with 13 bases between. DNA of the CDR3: TGTGCCAGCAGTCCAGACAGGAGGAATCAGCCCCAGCATTTT. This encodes CASSPDRRNQPQHF.

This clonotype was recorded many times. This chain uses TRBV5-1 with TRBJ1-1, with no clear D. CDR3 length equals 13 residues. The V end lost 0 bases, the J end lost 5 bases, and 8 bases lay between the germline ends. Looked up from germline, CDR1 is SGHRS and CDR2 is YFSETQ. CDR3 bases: TGCGCCAGCAGCTTGGAGGTCAGGACTGAAGCTTTCTTT. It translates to CASSLEVRTEAFF.

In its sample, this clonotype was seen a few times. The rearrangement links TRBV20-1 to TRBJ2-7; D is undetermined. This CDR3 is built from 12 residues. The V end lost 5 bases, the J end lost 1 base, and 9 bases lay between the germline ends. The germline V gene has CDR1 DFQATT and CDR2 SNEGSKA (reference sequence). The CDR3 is CSAHAQSYEQYF. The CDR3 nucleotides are TGCAGTGCTCACGCTCAGTCCTACGAGCAGTACTTC.

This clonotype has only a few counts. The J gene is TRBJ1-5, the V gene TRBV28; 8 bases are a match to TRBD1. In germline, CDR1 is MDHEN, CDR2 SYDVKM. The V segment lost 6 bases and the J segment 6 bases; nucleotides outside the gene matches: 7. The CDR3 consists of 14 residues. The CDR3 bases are TGTGCCAGCAGATTACAGGGGGGGGGTCAGCCCCAGCATTTT. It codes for CASRLQGGGQPQHF.

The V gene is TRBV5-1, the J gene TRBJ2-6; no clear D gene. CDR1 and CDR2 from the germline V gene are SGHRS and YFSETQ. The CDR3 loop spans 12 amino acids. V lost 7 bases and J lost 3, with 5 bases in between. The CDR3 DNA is TGCGCCAGCCGATTTGGGGCCAACGTCCTGACTTTC. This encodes CASRFGANVLTF.

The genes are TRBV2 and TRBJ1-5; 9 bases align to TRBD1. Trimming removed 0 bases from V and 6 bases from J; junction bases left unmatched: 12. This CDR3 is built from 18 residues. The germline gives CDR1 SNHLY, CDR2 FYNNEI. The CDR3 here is CASSEARVTGGAGQPQHF. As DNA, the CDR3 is TGTGCCAGCAGTGAAGCGCGCGTCACAGGGGGCGCAGGTCAGCCCCAGCATTTT.

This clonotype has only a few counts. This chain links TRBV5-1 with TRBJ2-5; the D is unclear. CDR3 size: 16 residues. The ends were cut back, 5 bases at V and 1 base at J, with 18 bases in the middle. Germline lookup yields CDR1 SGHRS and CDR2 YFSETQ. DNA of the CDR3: TGCGCCAGCAGGAGGTGGGCAGGCCCTTCCCAAGAGACCCAGTACTTC. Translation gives CASRRWAGPSQETQYF. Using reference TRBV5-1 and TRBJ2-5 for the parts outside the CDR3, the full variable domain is KAGVTQTPRYLIKTRGQQVTLSCSPISGHRSVSWYQQTPGQGLQFLFEYFSETQRNKGNFPGRFSGRQFSNSRSEMNVSTLELGDSALYLCASRRWAGPSQETQYFGPGTRLLVL.

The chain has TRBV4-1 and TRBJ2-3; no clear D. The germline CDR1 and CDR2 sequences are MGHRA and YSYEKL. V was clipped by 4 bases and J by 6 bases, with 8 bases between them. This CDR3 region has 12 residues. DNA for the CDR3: TGCGCCAGCAGCCGGCCGTGGGATACGCAGTATTTT. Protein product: CASSRPWDTQYF.

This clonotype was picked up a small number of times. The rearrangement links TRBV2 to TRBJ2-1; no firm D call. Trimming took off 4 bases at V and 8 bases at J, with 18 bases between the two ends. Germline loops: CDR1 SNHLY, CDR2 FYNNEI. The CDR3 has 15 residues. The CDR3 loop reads CASSGILGAGDEQFF. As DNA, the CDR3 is TGTGCCAGCAGTGGAATCCTTGGCGCTGGGGATGAGCAGTTCTTC. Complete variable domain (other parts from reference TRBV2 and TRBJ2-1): EPEVTQTPSHQVTQMGQEVILRCVPISNHLYFYWYRQILGQKVEFLVSFYNNEISEKSEIFDDQFSVERPDGSNFTLKIRSTKLEDSAMYFCASSGILGAGDEQFFGPGTRLTVL.

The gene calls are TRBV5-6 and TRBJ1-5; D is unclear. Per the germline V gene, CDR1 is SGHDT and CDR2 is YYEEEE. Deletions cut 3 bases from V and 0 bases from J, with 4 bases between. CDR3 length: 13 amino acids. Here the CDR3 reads CASSSYSNQPQHF. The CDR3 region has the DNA TGTGCCAGCAGCTCATATAGCAATCAGCCCCAGCATTTT.

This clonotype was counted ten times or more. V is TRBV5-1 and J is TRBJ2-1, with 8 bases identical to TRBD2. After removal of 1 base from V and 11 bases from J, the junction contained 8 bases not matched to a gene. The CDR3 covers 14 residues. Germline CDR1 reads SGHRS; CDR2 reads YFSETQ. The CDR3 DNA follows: TGCGCCAGCAGCTTGAGCGGGAGCCTTGTGAAGCAGTTCTTC. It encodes CASSLSGSLVKQFF.

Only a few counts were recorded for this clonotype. The chain's CDR3 is CASSQLAGEREQFF. DNA for the CDR3: TGTGCCAGCAGCCAGCTAGCGGGAGAACGTGAGCAGTTCTTC. The rearrangement links TRBV5-5 to TRBJ2-1; 10 nucleotides match TRBD2. This CDR3 is built from 14 residues. Looked up from germline, CDR1 is SGHKS and CDR2 is YYEKEE (reference sequence). V was clipped by 4 bases and J by 9 bases; unmatched bases: 7.

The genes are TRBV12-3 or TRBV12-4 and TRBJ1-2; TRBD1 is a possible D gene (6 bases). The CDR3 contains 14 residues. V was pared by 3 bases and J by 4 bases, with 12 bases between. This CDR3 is CASSFSGGFYGYTF. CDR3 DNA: TGTGCCAGCAGTTTTTCTGGGGGCTTCTATGGCTACACCTTC.

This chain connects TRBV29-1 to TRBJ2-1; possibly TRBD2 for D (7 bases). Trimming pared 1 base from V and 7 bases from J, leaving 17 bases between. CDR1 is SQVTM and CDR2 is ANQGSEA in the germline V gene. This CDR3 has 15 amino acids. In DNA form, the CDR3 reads TGCAGCGTTGAAGCTGGGAGGGGGGAAGGAAATGAGCAGTTCTTC. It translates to CSVEAGRGEGNEQFF.

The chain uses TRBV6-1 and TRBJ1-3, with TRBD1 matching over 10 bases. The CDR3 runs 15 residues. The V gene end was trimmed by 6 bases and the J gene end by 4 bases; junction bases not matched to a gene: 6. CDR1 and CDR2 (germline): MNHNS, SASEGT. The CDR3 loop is CASSLRQGAGNTIYF. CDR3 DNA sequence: TGTGCCAGCAGCCTAAGACAGGGGGCGGGAAACACCATATATTTT.

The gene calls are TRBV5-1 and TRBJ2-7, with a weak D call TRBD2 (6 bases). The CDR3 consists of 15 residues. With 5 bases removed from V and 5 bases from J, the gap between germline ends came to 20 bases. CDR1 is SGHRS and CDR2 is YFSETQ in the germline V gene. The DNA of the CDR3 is TGCGCCAGCAGTCTTAGTTGGGCGGGAAATCACGAGCAGTACTTC. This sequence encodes CASSLSWAGNHEQYF.

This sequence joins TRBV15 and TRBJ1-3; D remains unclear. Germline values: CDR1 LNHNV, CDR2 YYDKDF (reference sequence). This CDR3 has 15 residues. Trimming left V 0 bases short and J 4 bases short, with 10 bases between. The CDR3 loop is CATSRDPAGGNTIYF. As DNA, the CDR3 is TGTGCCACCAGCAGAGATCCGGCAGGAGGAAACACCATATATTTT.